This is a list of T cell receptor beta chains from one sample in a study of CD8 T cells in Susac syndrome. TCRdb fed the immunoSEQ multiplex PCR reads into MiXCR, producing one record per CDR3 protein. The sample holds 150,000 or so distinct CDR3 sequences; just under 95% are singletons and the top ten take around 0.13%. Specimen: CD4+ T cells from PBMCs. The receptors derive from a human donor in good health. CDR3s include the opening cysteine and the closing phenylalanine or tryptophan. The order of the fields is V gene, J gene, D gene, clone size, CDR3 protein, CDR3 DNA. A D gene is named only where the DNA matches it firmly. Clone size is not always given. Where it is, it says once, few, many or a class for expanded clones.

V: TRBV25-1
J: TRBJ1-2
D: -
size: -
CDR3: CASSGTSTVYGYTF
DNA: TGTGCCAGCAGTGGGACCTCAACAGTCTATGGCTACACCTTC

V: TRBV5-1
J: TRBJ1-3
D: -
size: -
CDR3: CASSLGPTGNTIYF
DNA: TGCGCCAGCAGCTTGGGGCCGACTGGAAACACCATATATTTT

V: TRBV2
J: TRBJ1-2
D: TRBD1
size: -
CDR3: CASSYPGQAEQWGYTF
DNA: TGTGCCAGCAGCTACCCCGGACAGGCTGAGCAGTGGGGCTACACCTTC

V: TRBV28
J: TRBJ1-2
D: -
size: -
CDR3: CASSPGTSDYGYTF
DNA: TGTGCCAGCAGTCCCGGGACCTCCGACTATGGCTACACCTTC

V: TRBV18
J: TRBJ2-1
D: TRBD2
size: -
CDR3: CASSPLAGVQNEQFF
DNA: TGTGCCAGCTCACCCCTAGCGGGGGTACAGAATGAGCAGTTCTTC

V: TRBV7-2
J: TRBJ2-5
D: TRBD2
size: -
CDR3: CASRRLAAETQYF
DNA: TGTGCCAGCCGACGACTAGCAGCGGAGACCCAGTACTTC

V: TRBV29-1
J: TRBJ1-1
D: -
size: -
CDR3: CSVEERWGVSTEAFF
DNA: TGCAGCGTTGAAGAGCGGTGGGGTGTGAGCACTGAAGCTTTCTTT

V: TRBV25-1
J: TRBJ2-3
D: -
size: -
CDR3: CASSDWGSSTDTQYF
DNA: TGTGCCAGCAGTGACTGGGGGTCTAGCACAGATACGCAGTATTTT

V: TRBV25-1
J: TRBJ1-1
D: -
size: -
CDR3: CATRIKAEAFF
DNA: TGTGCCACGCGGATTAAAGCGGAAGCTTTCTTT

V: TRBV9
J: TRBJ2-2
D: -
size: -
CDR3: CASTLSGTNTGELFF
DNA: TGTGCCAGCACTTTATCCGGGACTAACACCGGGGAGCTGTTTTTT

V: TRBV3-1
J: TRBJ1-2
D: TRBD1
size: -
CDR3: CASGLGQGASGYTF
DNA: TGTGCCAGCGGCCTTGGACAGGGGGCGAGCGGCTACACCTTC

V: TRBV10-3
J: TRBJ1-6
D: -
size: -
CDR3: CAISEGATGSRSYNSPLHF
DNA: TGTGCCATCAGTGAAGGAGCGACGGGTTCCCGCTCCTATAATTCACCCCTCCACTTT

V: TRBV20-1
J: TRBJ2-3
D: -
size: -
CDR3: CSAFRPLGLDTQYF
DNA: TGCAGTGCCTTCCGCCCCCTAGGGTTAGATACGCAGTATTTT

V: TRBV9
J: TRBJ1-6
D: -
size: -
CDR3: CASSPANDMALLPLHF
DNA: TGTGCCAGCAGCCCAGCAAATGACATGGCCCTACTCCCCCTCCACTTT

V: TRBV29-1
J: TRBJ1-1
D: TRBD1
size: once
CDR3: CSVRDRGFAEAFF
DNA: TGCAGCGTCCGGGACAGGGGGTTCGCTGAAGCTTTCTTT

V: TRBV2
J: TRBJ1-2
D: -
size: -
CDR3: CASSRDISNYGYTF
DNA: TGTGCCAGCAGCAGGGACATTTCTAACTATGGCTACACCTTC

V: TRBV6-1
J: TRBJ2-3
D: -
size: -
CDR3: CASTSPRGASTDTQYF
DNA: TGTGCCAGCACCTCCCCCCGGGGGGCAAGCACAGATACGCAGTATTTT

V: TRBV6-1
J: TRBJ2-7
D: TRBD1
size: -
CDR3: CASSPGTGVGEQYF
DNA: TGTGCCAGCAGTCCCGGGACAGGGGTGGGCGAGCAGTACTTC

V: TRBV7-9
J: TRBJ2-1
D: -
size: once
CDR3: CASSLDQRDEQFF
DNA: TGTGCCAGCAGCTTAGACCAGAGGGATGAGCAGTTCTTC